The 26 T cell receptor beta chains below come from one sample, sequenced in a study of lung T cells in sarcoidosis with Löfgren's syndrome. TCRdb re-analysed the reads in MiXCR, keeping a single row per CDR3 protein. This sample carries about 63,000 distinct CDR3 sequences, 21% of them seen once, and the ten largest clones take approximately 2.1%. Specimen: CD4+ T cells from PBMCs. Receptors originate from a human donor with sarcoidosis (Löfgren's syndrome or another form), or a control subject (not recorded which).

This clonotype was detected a few times. The V call is TRBV18, the J call TRBJ1-2; D may be TRBD1 (6 bases). CDR3 size: 12 residues. CDR1 is KGHSH and CDR2 is LQKENI in the germline V gene. Trimming cost V 6 bases and J 2 bases, with 7 bases left between them. In DNA, the CDR3 is TGTGCCAGCTCTGGGACAAACTATGGCTACACCTTC. This sequence encodes CASSGTNYGYTF.

This clonotype was counted many times. The chain uses TRBV4-1 and TRBJ2-3; TRBD2 is a possible D gene (6 bases). The germline V gene encodes CDR1 MGHRA and CDR2 YSYEKL. CDR3 length: 16 amino acids. The V and J ends lost 4 bases and 2 bases respectively, with 16 bases between them. CDR3 nucleotide sequence: TGCGCCAGCAGCCCGGCGGGGATAGTTAACACAGATACGCAGTATTTT. It yields the protein CASSPAGIVNTDTQYF.

This clonotype was seen repeatedly, ten times or more. This chain links TRBV28 with TRBJ1-5; possibly TRBD1 for D (6 bases). Germline V CDR1 and CDR2: MDHEN, SYDVKM. The germline V and J ends were trimmed by 6 bases and 0 bases, with 12 bases remaining between them. CDR3 size: 15 residues. CDR3 sequence: CASRPRGFSNQPQHF. CDR3 nucleotide sequence: TGTGCCAGCAGACCCAGGGGATTTAGCAATCAGCCCCAGCATTTT.

The rearrangement uses TRBV12-3 or TRBV12-4 and TRBJ2-1; D is uncertain. With 7 bases removed from V and 6 bases from J, the gap between germline ends came to 16 bases. The length of the CDR3 is 14 residues. This chain's CDR3 is CASNLNGQFNEQFF. CDR3 DNA: TGTGCCAGCAACCTAAACGGGCAGTTCAATGAGCAGTTCTTC.

On this clonotype itself: This may be a read error: a much more frequent sequence differs by one nucleotide. Lacking the conserved final phenylalanine or tryptophan, this CDR3 likely reflects a read error. The rearrangement joins TRBV12-3 or TRBV12-4 to TRBJ1-1; tentative D call: TRBD1 (6 bases). The CDR3 loop spans 13 amino acids. V shed 2 bases and J shed 5 bases, with 9 bases lying between them. The DNA of the CDR3 is TGTGCCAGCAGTTTAACAGGGCAGACTGAAGCTTTCTCT. As protein: CASSLTGQTEAFS.

The chain employs TRBV18 and TRBJ2-7; the match to TRBD1 covers 7 bases. V dropped 4 bases and J dropped 3; count of bases not matched to a gene: 6. The CDR3 totals 14 residues. The germline V gene has CDR1 KGHSH and CDR2 LQKENI. The CDR3 coding sequence is TGTGCCAGCTCACGGTCACAGGGGTTCTACGAGCAGTACGTC. As protein: CASSRSQGFYEQYV.

The sample holds many counts of this clonotype. The chain couples TRBV20-1 to TRBJ2-7, with D perhaps TRBD2 (5 bases). The CDR3 sequence is 12 residues long. CDR1 and CDR2 from the germline V gene are DFQATT and SNEGSKA (reference sequence). V lost 6 bases to trimming and J lost 2 bases, with 11 bases between them. Here the CDR3 DNA reads TGCAGTGCCACTGAGGGCGCCTACGAGCAGTACTTC. Translation gives CSATEGAYEQYF.

At least ten counts were recorded for this clonotype. The CDR3 protein is CASSPREFSGSQPQHF. CDR3 DNA: TGTGCCAGCAGTCCCCGGGAATTTAGCGGAAGTCAGCCCCAGCATTTT. The chain combines TRBV6-1 with TRBJ1-5; D is ambiguous. Germline CDR1 and CDR2: MNHNS and SASEGT. The CDR3 extends over 16 amino acids. Trimming removed 5 bases from V and 6 bases from J, with 20 bases in between.

This clonotype has more than one count but fewer than ten. This chain joins TRBV4-3 and TRBJ2-7; 7 nucleotides line up with TRBD2. After removal of 4 bases from V and 3 bases from J, the junction contained 9 bases not matched to a gene. The CDR3 totals 15 residues. Germline CDR1 LGHNA, CDR2 YSLEER. Here the CDR3 reads CASSRNLAANYEQYF. CDR3 in DNA: TGCGCCAGCAGCCGGAACCTAGCGGCCAACTACGAGCAGTACTTC.

This clonotype was detected ten times or more. This rearrangement joins TRBV28 to TRBJ2-7, with 7 bases matching TRBD1. The trim removed 8 bases at V and 1 base at J, leaving 8 bases unmatched. The germline V gene has CDR1 MDHEN and CDR2 SYDVKM. The CDR3 consists of 14 residues. Here the CDR3 reads CASSPDRASYEQYV. CDR3 nucleotides: TGTGCCAGCTCACCTGACAGGGCATCCTACGAGCAGTACGTC.

The genes are TRBV19 and TRBJ2-3; D may correspond to TRBD1 or TRBD2 (5 bases each). Trimming stripped 4 bases from V and 3 bases from J, with 14 bases between. This CDR3 is built from 15 residues. The germline V gene has CDR1 LNHDA and CDR2 SQIVND (reference sequence). CDR3 sequence (DNA): TGTGCCAGTAGTACCGGGGCAGATAATACAGATACGCAGTATTTT. Residues: CASSTGADNTDTQYF.

The table lists this clonotype with a few counts. The rearrangement uses TRBV5-1 and TRBJ2-3; 8 bases line up with TRBD2. With V trimmed by 0 bases and J by 2 bases, 8 bases remained unmatched. Germline loops: CDR1 SGHRS, CDR2 YFSETQ. The CDR3 runs 17 residues. The CDR3 reads CASSLAFTSGDTDTQYF. The CDR3 DNA sequence: TGCGCCAGCAGCTTGGCCTTTACTAGCGGCGACACAGATACGCAGTATTTT.

Regarding this clonotype: This may arise from a read error, as a much more abundant clone is one base away. The CDR3 does not end in the conserved phenylalanine or tryptophan, so this is likely a read error. The chain couples TRBV28 to TRBJ2-7; TRBD1 aligns across 8 bases. With 6 bases clipped from V and 0 bases from J, the junction kept 7 bases outside the gene matches. The CDR3 consists of 15 residues. Germline-derived CDR1 and CDR2 are MDHEN and SYDVKM. The CDR3 reads CASRGDRISSYEQYL. Written as DNA, the CDR3 is TGTGCCAGCAGGGGGGACAGGATTAGCTCCTACGAGCAGTACCTC.

This clonotype was counted many times. The chain is built from TRBV25-1 and TRBJ1-6; unclear D gene. The CDR3 has 16 residues. V lost 2 bases and J lost 0, with 8 bases in between. Germline V gives CDR1 MGHDK, CDR2 SYGVNS. The CDR3 protein is CASSEPSSSYNSPLHF. DNA for the CDR3: TGTGCCAGCAGTGAACCCTCTAGCTCCTATAATTCACCCCTCCACTTT.

This clonotype appeared a few times. V and J are TRBV5-4 and TRBJ1-2; a weak D match, TRBD1 (6 bases). V was trimmed by 4 bases and J by 5 bases, leaving 24 bases between them. The CDR3 is made up of 17 amino acids. In germline, CDR1 is SGHNT, CDR2 YYREEE (reference sequence). The CDR3, as DNA: TGTGCCAGCAGCCGGGGCAGGGAGGCGAGGGGGTCGTATGGCTACACCTTC. It specifies CASSRGREARGSYGYTF.

This clonotype is a singleton in its sample. At one boundary the junction diverges from the germline segment, which might be a read error. This sequence joins TRBV28 and TRBJ1-2; D is unresolved. This CDR3 spans 12 amino acids. Germline CDR1 MDHEN, CDR2 SYDVKM. The chain's CDR3 is CASNHRGYGYTF. The CDR3 DNA reads as TGCGCCAGCAACCACCGGGGTTATGGCTACACCTTC.

The sample holds many counts of this clonotype. The V call is TRBV6-1, the J call TRBJ2-7; D is uncertain. The germline V gene encodes CDR1 MNHNS and CDR2 SASEGT. V lost 6 bases to trimming and J lost 3 bases, with 9 bases between them. The CDR3 runs to 12 residues. The CDR3 DNA reads TGTGCCAGCAGGTTTACCGGCTACGAGCAGTACTTC. This translates into CASRFTGYEQYF.

At least ten counts were recorded for this clonotype. The chain employs TRBV20-1 and TRBJ2-2; D ambiguous. The CDR3 length is 13 residues. Per germline, CDR1 DFQATT and CDR2 SNEGSKA (reference sequence). V dropped 2 bases and J dropped 7 bases, with 11 bases sitting between them. The CDR3 DNA reads as TGCAGTGCTAGATCCGGGTCAGGCGGGGAGCTGTTTTTT. As protein: CSARSGSGGELFF.

This clonotype was found many times. The chain employs TRBV20-1 and TRBJ2-1, with D maybe TRBD2 (5 bases). The CDR3 covers 17 residues. Germline loops: CDR1 DFQATT, CDR2 SNEGSKA (reference sequence). With 1 base removed from V and 0 bases from J, the gap between germline ends came to 16 bases. The DNA for the CDR3 is TGCAGTGCTAGAGGTCCCCTGGCGGGCCGCTCCTACAATGAGCAGTTCTTC. Protein sequence: CSARGPLAGRSYNEQFF.

Comments on this clonotype: This may be a read error: a much more frequent sequence differs by one nucleotide. CDR3 DNA: TGTGCCGGCAGTGACTCGTCCAGGGGCAATGAAAAACTGTTTTTT. Protein sequence: CAGSDSSRGNEKLFF. This sequence joins TRBV6-4 and TRBJ1-4; perhaps TRBD1 as D (6 bases). This CDR3 spans 15 amino acids. The germline V gene has CDR1 MRHNA and CDR2 SNTAGT.

CDR3 protein: CAISDSLNTEAFF. The CDR3 DNA reads TGTGCCATCAGTGACTCCCTGAACACTGAAGCTTTCTTT. The rearrangement joins TRBV10-3 to TRBJ1-1; D gene unclear. Trimming stripped 3 bases from V and 0 bases from J, with 5 bases between. CDR3 length equals 13 residues. Germline CDR1 reads ENHRY; CDR2 reads SYGVKD.

This clonotype was counted at least ten times. This sequence joins TRBV20-1 and TRBJ2-3; D remains unclear. Between the trimmed V and J ends, which lost 6 bases and 1 base, there was a span of 5 bases. Germline assignment: CDR1 DFQATT and CDR2 SNEGSKA (reference sequence). The CDR3 spans 11 residues. CDR3 loop: CSALGTDTQYF. CDR3 DNA: TGCAGTGCCCTTGGCACAGATACGCAGTATTTT.

This clonotype was recorded at least ten times. This chain joins TRBV6-1 and TRBJ1-1; the D is unclear. The CDR3 extends over 14 amino acids. V was pared by 8 bases and J by 0 bases, with 13 bases between. Per germline, CDR1 MNHNS and CDR2 SASEGT. The CDR3: CASRGRAMNTEAFF. In DNA, the CDR3 is TGTGCCAGCCGCGGACGGGCCATGAACACTGAAGCTTTCTTT.

Within the sample, this clonotype is medium-sized. J is TRBJ2-7 and V is TRBV6-6, with D maybe TRBD1 (7 bases). The germline V gene has CDR1 MNHNY and CDR2 SVGAGI (reference sequence). With 2 bases removed from V and 4 bases from J, the gap between germline ends came to 12 bases. CDR3 length: 14 amino acids. The CDR3 sequence: CASSYEGGQYEQYF. Here the CDR3 DNA reads TGTGCCAGCAGTTACGAGGGGGGACAGTACGAGCAGTACTTC.

This clonotype has a single count. This sequence may be a read error, since a much larger clone differs from it by one base. This rearrangement joins TRBV27 to TRBJ1-2, with D unresolved. CDR3 length equals 17 residues. Germline V CDR1 and CDR2: MNHEY, SMNVEV (reference sequence). CDR3 sequence (DNA): TGTGCCGGCAGTTTATCGCCGGAGCAGCGAGCTAACTATGGCTACACCTTC. Protein product: CAGSLSPEQRANYGYTF.

This clonotype has ten or more counts. The chain carries TRBV20-1 and TRBJ1-1; 10 bases are shared with TRBD1. This CDR3 region has 20 residues. With V trimmed by 5 bases and J by 0 bases, 21 bases remained unmatched. CDR1 DFQATT and CDR2 SNEGSKA come from the germline V gene (reference sequence). The CDR3 reads CSARKPPLPGQGTMNTEAFF. The CDR3 DNA reads TGCAGTGCTCGAAAACCCCCATTACCGGGACAGGGGACCATGAACACTGAAGCTTTCTTT.